This record concerns one TCR beta chain sequence. Its antigen is not known. TCRdb keeps only in-frame clones here, not all; method: immunoSEQ multiplex PCR. The sample records 440,000 or so clones, around 91% being singletons. Treatment: roughly 18 received Ad26.COV2.S at low or high dose, single or two shots; roughly five received placebo; per-sample allocation not given. Sampling occurred on day 63 after the first vaccine or placebo injection. There are 14 residues in the CDR3. Germline V gene data show CDR1 as SGDLS and CDR2 as YYNGEE. Trimming removed 3 bases from V and 5 bases from J, with 15 bases in between. The data were obtained in a study of Ad26.COV2.S vaccination and SARS-CoV-2 variants. Study details: Donor had been placed in the Ad26.COV2.S arm of the COV1001 trial. Each vaccinee took Ad26.COV2.S intramuscularly, once or twice 56 days apart. Study outcomes and limitations: Analyses of TCR breadth and depth may have underestimated total T cell responses. Whether participants received vaccine or placebo, their non-spike TCR breadth was similar.

J is TRBJ2-7 and V is TRBV9; D is possibly TRBD2 (6 bases). This specimen consisted of peripheral blood, obtained in a trial of Ad26.COV2.S vaccine versus placebo. This sequence was found in a person between 18 and 59 years old who received the Ad26.COV2.S COVID-19 vaccine or a placebo. The CDR3 loop is CASSAPGRHHEQYF. The CDR3 DNA follows: TGTGCCAGCAGCGCGCCGGGGAGGCACCACGAGCAGTACTTC.